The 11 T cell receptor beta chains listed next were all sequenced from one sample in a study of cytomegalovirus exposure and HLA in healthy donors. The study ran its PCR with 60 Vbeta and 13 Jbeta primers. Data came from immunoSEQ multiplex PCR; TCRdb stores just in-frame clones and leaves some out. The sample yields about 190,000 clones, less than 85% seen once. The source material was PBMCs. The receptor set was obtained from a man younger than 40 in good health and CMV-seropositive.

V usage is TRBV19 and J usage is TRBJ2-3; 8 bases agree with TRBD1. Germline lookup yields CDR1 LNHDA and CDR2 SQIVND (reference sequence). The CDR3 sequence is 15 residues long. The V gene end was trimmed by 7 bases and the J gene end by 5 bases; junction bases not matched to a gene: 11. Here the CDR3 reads CASTPRQGARDTQYF. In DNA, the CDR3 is TGTGCCAGTACTCCGAGGCAGGGGGCTCGAGATACGCAGTATTTT.

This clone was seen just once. This CDR3 is CASSLGNRPSNSPLHF. CDR3 bases: TGTGCCAGCAGCTTAGGGAACAGGCCCAGTAATTCACCCCTCCACTTT. V gene TRBV7-9 combines with J gene TRBJ1-6; D perhaps matches TRBD1 (5 bases). V lost 1 base and J 6 bases, leaving 13 bases between the germline ends. CDR1 SEHNR and CDR2 FQNEAQ come from the germline V gene (reference sequence). The length of the CDR3 is 16 residues. The full variable domain, completed using reference TRBV7-9 and TRBJ1-6, is DTGVSQNPRHKITKRGQNVTFRCDPISEHNRLYWYRQTLGQGPEFLTYFQNEAQLEKSRLLSDRFSAERPKGSFSTLEIQRTEQGDSAMYLCASSLGNRPSNSPLHFGNGTRLTVT.

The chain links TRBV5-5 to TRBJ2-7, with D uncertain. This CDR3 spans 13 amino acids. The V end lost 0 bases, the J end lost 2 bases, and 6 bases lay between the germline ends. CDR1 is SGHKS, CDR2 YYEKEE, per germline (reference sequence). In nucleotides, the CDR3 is TGTGCCAGCAGCTTGGCCCTTACCTACGAGCAGTACTTC. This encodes CASSLALTYEQYF. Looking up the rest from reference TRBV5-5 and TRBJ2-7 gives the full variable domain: DAGVTQSPTHLIKTRGQQVTLRCSPISGHKSVSWYQQVLGQGPQFIFQYYEKEERGRGNFPDRFSARQFPNYSSELNVNALLLGDSALYLCASSLALTYEQYFGPGTRLTVT.

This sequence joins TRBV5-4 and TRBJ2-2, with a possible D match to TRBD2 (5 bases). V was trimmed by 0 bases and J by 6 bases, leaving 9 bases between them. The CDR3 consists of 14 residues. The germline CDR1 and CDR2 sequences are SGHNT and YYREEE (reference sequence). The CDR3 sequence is CASSLDTRAGELFF. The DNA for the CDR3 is TGTGCCAGCAGCTTGGACACTAGAGCCGGGGAGCTGTTTTTT.

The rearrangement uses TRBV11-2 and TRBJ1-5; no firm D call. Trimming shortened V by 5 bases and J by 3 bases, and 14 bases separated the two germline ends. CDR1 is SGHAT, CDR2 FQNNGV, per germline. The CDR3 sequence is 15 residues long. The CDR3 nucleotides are TGTGCCAGCAGCGCAGAGGCGTCAGCCAATCAGCCCCAGCATTTT. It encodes CASSAEASANQPQHF.

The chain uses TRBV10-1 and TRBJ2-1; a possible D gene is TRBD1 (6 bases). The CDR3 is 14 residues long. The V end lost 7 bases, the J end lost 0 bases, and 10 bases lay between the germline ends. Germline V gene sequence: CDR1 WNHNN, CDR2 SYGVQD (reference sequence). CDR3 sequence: CASNRQDSYNEQFF. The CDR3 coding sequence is TGCGCCAGCAACCGACAGGACTCCTACAATGAGCAGTTCTTC.

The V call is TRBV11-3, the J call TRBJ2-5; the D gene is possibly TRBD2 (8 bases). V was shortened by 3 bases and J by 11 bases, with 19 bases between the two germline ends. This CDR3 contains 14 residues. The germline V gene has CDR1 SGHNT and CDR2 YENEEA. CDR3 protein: CASSLGLGQGEQYF. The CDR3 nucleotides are TGTGCCAGCAGCTTGGGACTAGGGCAGGGGGAGCAGTACTTC.

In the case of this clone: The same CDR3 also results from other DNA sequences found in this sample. CDR3 sequence: CASSKEVDTVNTEAFF. CDR3 nucleotide sequence: TGTGCCAGCAGCAAGGAGGTCGACACGGTGAACACTGAAGCTTTCTTT. The chain carries TRBV21-1 and TRBJ1-1. TRBV21-1 is described as a pseudogene. CDR3 length equals 16 residues.

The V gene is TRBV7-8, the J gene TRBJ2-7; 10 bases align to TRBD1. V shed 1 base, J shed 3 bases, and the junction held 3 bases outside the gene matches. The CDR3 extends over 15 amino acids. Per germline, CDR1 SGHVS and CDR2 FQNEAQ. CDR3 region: CASSLGRDRGYEQYF. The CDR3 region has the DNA TGTGCCAGCAGCTTAGGGAGGGACAGGGGCTACGAGCAGTACTTC.

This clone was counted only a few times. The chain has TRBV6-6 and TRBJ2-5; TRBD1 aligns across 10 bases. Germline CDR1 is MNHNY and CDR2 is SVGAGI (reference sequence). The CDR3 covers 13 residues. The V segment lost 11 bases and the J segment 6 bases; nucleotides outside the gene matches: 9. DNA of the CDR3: TGTGCCGCAGCGGGACAGGGGTTGAAGACCCAGTACTTC. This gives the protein CAAAGQGLKTQYF.

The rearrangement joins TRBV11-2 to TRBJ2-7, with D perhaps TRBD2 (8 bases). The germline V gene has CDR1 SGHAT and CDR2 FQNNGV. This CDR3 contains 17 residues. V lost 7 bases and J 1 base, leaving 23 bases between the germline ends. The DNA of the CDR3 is TGTGCCAGCACCCCAGGGGGTTCGGGGGGGTATTCCTACGAGCAGTACTTC. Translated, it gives CASTPGGSGGYSYEQYF. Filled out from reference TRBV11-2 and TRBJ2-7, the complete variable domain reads EAGVAQSPRYKIIEKRQSVAFWCNPISGHATLYWYQQILGQGPKLLIQFQNNGVVDDSQLPKDRFSAERLKGVDSTLKIQPAKLEDSAVYLCASTPGGSGGYSYEQYFGPGTRLTVT.